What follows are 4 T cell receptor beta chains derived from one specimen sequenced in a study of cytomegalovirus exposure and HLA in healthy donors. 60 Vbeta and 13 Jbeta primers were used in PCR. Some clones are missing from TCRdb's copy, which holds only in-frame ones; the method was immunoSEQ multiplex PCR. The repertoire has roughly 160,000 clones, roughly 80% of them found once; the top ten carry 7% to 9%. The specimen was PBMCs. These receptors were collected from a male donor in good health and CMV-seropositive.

The CDR3 DNA reads TGTGCCAGCAGTCGGGACAGGGGCTACGAGCAGTACTTC. Encoded protein: CASSRDRGYEQYF. V usage is TRBV6-5 and J usage is TRBJ2-7; 10 nucleotides line up with TRBD1. Germline-derived CDR1 and CDR2 are MNHEY and SVGAGI. The CDR3 is made up of 13 amino acids. V lost 5 bases to trimming and J lost 3 bases; unmatched junction nucleotides: 1.

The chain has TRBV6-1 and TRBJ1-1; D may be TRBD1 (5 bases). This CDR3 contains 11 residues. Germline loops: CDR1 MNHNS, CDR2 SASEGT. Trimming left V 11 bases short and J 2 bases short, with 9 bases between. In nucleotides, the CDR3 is TGTGCCGCCCAGGGCAACACTGAAGCTTTCTTT. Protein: CAAQGNTEAFF.

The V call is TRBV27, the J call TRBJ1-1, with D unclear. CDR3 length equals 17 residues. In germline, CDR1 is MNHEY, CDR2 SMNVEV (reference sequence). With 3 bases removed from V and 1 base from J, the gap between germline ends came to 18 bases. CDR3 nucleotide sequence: TGTGCCAGCAGTTTTCGTATTAGCCGTCGCGGGAACACTGAAGCTTTCTTT. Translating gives CASSFRISRRGNTEAFF.

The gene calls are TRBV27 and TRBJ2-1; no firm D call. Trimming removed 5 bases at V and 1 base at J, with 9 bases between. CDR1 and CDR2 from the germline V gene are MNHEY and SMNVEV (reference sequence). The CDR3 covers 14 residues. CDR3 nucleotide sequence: TGTGCCAGCAGTCCCGGTTCTTCCTACAATGAGCAGTTCTTC. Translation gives CASSPGSSYNEQFF.